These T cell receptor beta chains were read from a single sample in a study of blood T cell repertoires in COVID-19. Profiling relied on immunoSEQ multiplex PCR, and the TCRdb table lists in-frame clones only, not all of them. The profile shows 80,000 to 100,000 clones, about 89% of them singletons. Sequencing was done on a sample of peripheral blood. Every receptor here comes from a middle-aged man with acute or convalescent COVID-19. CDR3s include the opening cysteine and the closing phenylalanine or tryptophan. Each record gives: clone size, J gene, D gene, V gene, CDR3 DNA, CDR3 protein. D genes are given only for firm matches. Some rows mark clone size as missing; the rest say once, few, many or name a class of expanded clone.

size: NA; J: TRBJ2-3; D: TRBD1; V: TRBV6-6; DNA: TGTGCCAGCAGTCTTACCGGGACAGGGGGCCTCACAGATACGCAGTATTTT; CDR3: CASSLTGTGGLTDTQYF
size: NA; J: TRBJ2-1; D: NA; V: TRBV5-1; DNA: TGCGCCAGCAGCTCCCAAGCGGAGGAGCAGTTCTTC; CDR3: CASSSQAEEQFF
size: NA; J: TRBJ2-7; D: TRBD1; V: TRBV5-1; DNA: TGCGCCAGCAGCTTGGGGACAGGGGAACGCGAGCAGTACTTC; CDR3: CASSLGTGEREQYF
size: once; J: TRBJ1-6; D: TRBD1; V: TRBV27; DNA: TGTGCCAGCAGTTCGGGACAGTATAATTCACCCCTCCACTTT; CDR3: CASSSGQYNSPLHF
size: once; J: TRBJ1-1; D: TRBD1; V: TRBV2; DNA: TGTGCCAGCAGTGCGGGACAGTACACTGAAGCTTTCTTT; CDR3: CASSAGQYTEAFF
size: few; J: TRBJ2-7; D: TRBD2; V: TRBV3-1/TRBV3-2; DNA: TGTGCCAGCAGCCAAGAAGTGGGAGCGGGAGAGGGCGAGCAGTACTTC; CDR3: CASSQEVGAGEGEQYF
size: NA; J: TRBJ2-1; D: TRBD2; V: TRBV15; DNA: TGTGCCACCAGCAGAGAATTCGCGGGACTAGCGGGAGGAAGAGGTGAGCAGTTCTTC; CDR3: CATSREFAGLAGGRGEQFF
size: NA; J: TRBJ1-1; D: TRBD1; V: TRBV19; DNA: TGTGCCAGTAGTATGGGACAGGGGGTGACCTCTAACACTGAAGCTTTCTTT; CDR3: CASSMGQGVTSNTEAFF
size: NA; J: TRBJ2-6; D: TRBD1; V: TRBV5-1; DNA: TGCGCCAGCAGCTTGGCGCCAGGGGGCGTATCTGGGGCCAACGTCCTGACTTTC; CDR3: CASSLAPGGVSGANVLTF
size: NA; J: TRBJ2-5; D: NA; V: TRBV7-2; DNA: TGTGCCAGCAGCCTCACAGGGGCGGGGGAGACCCAGTACTTC; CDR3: CASSLTGAGETQYF
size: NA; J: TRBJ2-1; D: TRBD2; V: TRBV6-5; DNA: TGTGCCAGCAGTTACACTAGCGGGAGGGTTCATGAGCAGTTCTTC; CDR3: CASSYTSGRVHEQFF
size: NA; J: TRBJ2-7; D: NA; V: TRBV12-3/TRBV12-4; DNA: TGTGCCAGCACCCCCCAGGGAATCTACGAGCAGTACTTC; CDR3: CASTPQGIYEQYF
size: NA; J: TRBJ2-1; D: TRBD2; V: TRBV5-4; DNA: TGTGCCAGCAGCTCCGGGACTAGCGGGAGACAGAATGAGCAGTTCTTC; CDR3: CASSSGTSGRQNEQFF
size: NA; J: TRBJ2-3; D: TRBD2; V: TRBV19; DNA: TGTGCCAGTAGTATTTGGAAACCAGGACTAGCGGGTTCGGATACGCAGTATTTT; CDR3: CASSIWKPGLAGSDTQYF
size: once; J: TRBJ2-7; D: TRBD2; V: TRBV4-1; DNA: TGCGCCAGCAGCGCAACTAGCGGGAGGTTTTCCTACGAGCAGTACTTC; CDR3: CASSATSGRFSYEQYF
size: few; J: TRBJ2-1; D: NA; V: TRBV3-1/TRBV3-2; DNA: TGTGCCAGCAGCCAGGCCTCCGGGTTGAGTGAGCAGTTCTTC; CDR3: CASSQASGLSEQFF
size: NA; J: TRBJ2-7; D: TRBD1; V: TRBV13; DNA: TGTGCCAGCAGCAAAAGGGGACAGGGGTTCTCCTACGAGCAGTACTTC; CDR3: CASSKRGQGFSYEQYF
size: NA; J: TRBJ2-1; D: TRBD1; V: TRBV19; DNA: TGTGCCAGTAGTATGCGACAGGGAAACGACAATGAGCAGTTCTTC; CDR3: CASSMRQGNDNEQFF
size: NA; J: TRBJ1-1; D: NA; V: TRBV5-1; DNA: TGCGCCAGCAGGACAAGGGGCGGTTTCTACACTGAAGCTTTCTTT; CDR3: CASRTRGGFYTEAFF
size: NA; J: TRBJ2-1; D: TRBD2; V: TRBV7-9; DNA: TGTGCCAGCAGCTTAGTTACGCGGGAGGTCTACAATGAGCAGTTCTTC; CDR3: CASSLVTREVYNEQFF
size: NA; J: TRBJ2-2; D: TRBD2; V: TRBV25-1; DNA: TGTGCCACCGGGACTAGCTACGGGGAGCTGTTTTTT; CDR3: CATGTSYGELFF
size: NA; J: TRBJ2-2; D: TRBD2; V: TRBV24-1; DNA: TGTGCCACCAGTGATTGGACTAGCGGGACGGGCACCGGGGAGCTGTTTTTT; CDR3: CATSDWTSGTGTGELFF
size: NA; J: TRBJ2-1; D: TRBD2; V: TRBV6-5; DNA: TGTGCCAGCAGTTGGAGTCTAGCGGGATCCTACAATGAGCAGTTCTTC; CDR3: CASSWSLAGSYNEQFF
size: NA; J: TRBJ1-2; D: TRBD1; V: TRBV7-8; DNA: TGTGCCAGCAGCCCCCGAGCCGGGACAGGGGCAGGCTATGGCTACACCTTC; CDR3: CASSPRAGTGAGYGYTF
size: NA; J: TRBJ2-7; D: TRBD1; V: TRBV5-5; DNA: TGTGCCAGCAGTACCGGGACAGGTCTTGAGCAGTACTTC; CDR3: CASSTGTGLEQYF
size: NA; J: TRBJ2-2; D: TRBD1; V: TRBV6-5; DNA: TGTGCCAGCAGTACGGACAGGGGGCCCACCGGGGAGCTGTTTTTT; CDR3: CASSTDRGPTGELFF
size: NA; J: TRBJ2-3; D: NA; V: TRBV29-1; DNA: TGCAGCGTTGATGGACTCCAAACAGATACGCAGTATTTT; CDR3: CSVDGLQTDTQYF